These 8 T cell receptor beta chains were sequenced from one sample in a study of breast tumors, draining lymph nodes, adjacent tissues. From the multiplex PCR reads, TCRdb called clonotypes with MiXCR, one entry per CDR3 protein. The data contain 200,000 to 300,000 distinct CDR3 sequences, 30% to 35% of them singletons. Samples came from axillary lymph nodes draining the breast cancer. Source material: axillary lymph node tissue. The origin of the receptors is a female donor with breast cancer. Some clones in this sample may be carry-over from other donors' samples.

This clonotype has at least ten counts. The rearrangement links TRBV24-1 to TRBJ1-5; 7 bases fit TRBD1. The V segment lost 9 bases and the J segment 6 bases; nucleotides outside the gene matches: 10. The germline V gene encodes CDR1 KGHDR and CDR2 SFDVKD. This CDR3 contains 14 residues. CDR3 amino acids: CATATGRSGQPQHF. The CDR3 nucleotides read TGTGCCACCGCGACAGGGCGAAGTGGTCAGCCCCAGCATTTT.

This clonotype was counted a few times. CDR3 protein: CASSVPSIGNPSYRPQHF. The CDR3 nucleotides are TGTGCCAGCAGTGTGCCCTCAATTGGGAATCCGTCATATCGGCCCCAGCATTTT. The chain links TRBV6-1 to TRBJ1-5, with D uncertain. The V end lost 4 bases, the J end lost 9 bases, and 28 bases lay between the germline ends. This CDR3 comprises 18 residues. Germline V gene lookup returns CDR1 MNHNS and CDR2 SASEGT.

This clonotype was recorded a few times. In DNA, the CDR3 is TGTGCCAGCAGATGGAACAGGGTGGGCTCCTACGAGCAGTACTTC. Amino acids: CASRWNRVGSYEQYF. The chain recombines TRBV6-2 or TRBV6-3 with TRBJ2-7; perhaps TRBD1 as D (6 bases). Germline assignment: CDR1 MNHEY and CDR2 SVGEGT. The CDR3 sequence is 15 residues long. The V end was cut by 6 bases, the J end by 0 bases, with 15 bases between.

A note on this clonotype: An end of the junction does not agree with germline; a read error may underlie this. The gene calls are TRBV7-2 and TRBJ2-5; unclear D gene. In germline, CDR1 is SGHTA, CDR2 FQGNSA. The CDR3 is 13 amino acids. The CDR3 DNA follows: TGTGCCAGCAGCCCGGACGGATTAGAGACCCGGTACTTC. Its translation: CASSPDGLETRYF.

This chain connects TRBV18 to TRBJ2-3; TRBD1 might be the D (6 bases). Germline CDR1 is KGHSH and CDR2 is LQKENI. V was cut by 5 bases and J by 0 bases, with 12 bases left in between. CDR3 size: 15 residues. This CDR3 is CASSFRGTSTDTQYF. The CDR3 DNA reads as TGTGCCAGCTCATTCAGGGGTACTAGCACAGATACGCAGTATTTT.

This clonotype has a count of ten or more. The gene calls are TRBV29-1 and TRBJ2-1; 9 bases are shared with TRBD2. The CDR3 totals 15 residues. Germline V lookup: CDR1 SQVTM, CDR2 ANQGSEA. V was clipped by 7 bases and J by 0 bases; unmatched bases: 7. The CDR3: CSAPVSGSSYNEQFF. Here the CDR3 DNA reads TGCAGCGCCCCCGTTAGCGGGAGCTCCTACAATGAGCAGTTCTTC.

The rearrangement links TRBV5-4 to TRBJ1-3; no clear D gene. Trimming removed 4 bases from V and 0 bases from J, with 17 bases in between. CDR1 and CDR2 (germline): SGHNT, YYREEE (reference sequence). The CDR3 is made up of 17 amino acids. The CDR3 nucleotides read TGTGCCAGCAGCCCGATGAAAGGGCCCCACTCTGGAAACACCATATATTTT. Translated: CASSPMKGPHSGNTIYF.

This clonotype was observed at least ten times. The junction shows a germline mismatch at one end, possibly a read error. V is TRBV20-1 and J is TRBJ2-1; TRBD2 matches at 8 bases. Germline assignment: CDR1 DFQATT and CDR2 SNEGSKA (reference sequence). The CDR3 has 14 amino acids. The CDR3: CSAATSGTYNQQFF. The DNA for the CDR3 is TGCAGTGCAGCAACTAGCGGCACCTACAATCAGCAGTTCTTC.